The rows below give T cell receptor beta chains drawn from one sample of a study of siplizumab effects on memory and regulatory T cells. Generated by immunoSEQ multiplex PCR, the TCRdb table keeps only in-frame clones and is missing some. The data contain approximately 100,000 clones, about 95% of them singletons. The material sequenced was Tregs sorted from blood. All receptors derive from a human donor in good health. Each CDR3 is given with its conserved first and last residue. D genes are given only for firm matches. Size is omitted from some rows. Given values are once, few, many or a class for expanded clones.

>-|TRBD1|TRBV5-5|TRBJ2-7
CASSLQGIYEQYF
TGTGCCAGCAGCCTACAGGGGATCTACGAGCAGTACTTC
>once|TRBD1|TRBV19|TRBJ2-1
CASSPDRVIGEQFF
TGTGCCAGTAGTCCGGACAGGGTCATAGGGGAGCAGTTCTTC
>-|-|TRBV5-1|TRBJ1-5
CASSLGLDNQPQHF
TGCGCCAGCAGCTTGGGCCTGGACAATCAGCCCCAGCATTTT
>-|TRBD2|TRBV19|TRBJ2-3
CASRGLAGAPWVTDTQYF
TGTGCCAGTAGGGGACTAGCGGGAGCCCCGTGGGTGACAGATACGCAGTATTTT
>-|-|TRBV19|TRBJ2-1
CASSRWQRDIPTYNEQFF
TGTGCCAGTAGTAGATGGCAGAGGGACATACCGACCTACAATGAGCAGTTCTTC
>-|-|TRBV20-1|TRBJ1-1
CSASVHTEAFF
TGCAGTGCTTCGGTCCACACTGAAGCTTTCTTT
>-|-|TRBV30|TRBJ2-5
CAWSTQETQYF
TGTGCCTGGAGTACCCAAGAGACCCAGTACTTC
>-|-|TRBV6-4|TRBJ2-1
CASSDSGGYNEQFF
TGTGCCAGCAGTGACTCAGGGGGCTACAATGAGCAGTTCTTC
>-|-|TRBV18|TRBJ2-2
CASRAPATGELFF
TGTGCCAGCCGGGCCCCAGCCACCGGGGAGCTGTTTTTT
>-|-|TRBV19|TRBJ2-2
CASRGTRLSGELFF
TGTGCCAGCAGGGGTACAAGGCTATCCGGGGAGCTGTTTTTT
>-|-|TRBV7-3|TRBJ2-6
CASSRSGGSSGANVLTF
TGTGCCAGCAGCCGGTCTGGGGGGAGCTCTGGGGCCAACGTCCTGACTTTC
>-|TRBD2|TRBV9|TRBJ2-3
CASSVRSTRGGLAAVGTDTQYF
TGTGCCAGCAGCGTGAGAAGCACCCGTGGGGGACTAGCGGCTGTCGGCACAGATACGCAGTATTTT
>-|TRBD1|TRBV6-1|TRBJ1-5
CASSDLPTGRWNQPQHF
TGTGCCAGCAGTGACTTACCGACAGGGAGGTGGAATCAGCCCCAGCATTTT
>-|-|TRBV18|TRBJ2-2
CATTDPGSAGELFF
TGTGCCACCACCGACCCGGGGTCGGCCGGGGAGCTGTTTTTT
>-|TRBD2|TRBV7-2|TRBJ2-1
CASSLGLAGRDEQFF
TGTGCCAGCAGCTTAGGGCTAGCGGGAAGGGATGAGCAGTTCTTC
>-|TRBD2|TRBV5-1|TRBJ2-1
CASSFTRTSGSHEQFF
TGCGCCAGCAGCTTTACCAGGACTAGCGGGAGCCATGAGCAGTTCTTC
>-|-|TRBV4-1|TRBJ2-2
CASSQGVRVGGTGELFF
TGCGCCAGCAGCCAAGGTGTCAGGGTGGGGGGCACCGGGGAGCTGTTTTTT
>-|-|TRBV2|TRBJ2-7
CASSVGIEQYF
TGTGCCAGCAGTGTAGGAATTGAGCAGTACTTC
>-|-|TRBV19|TRBJ1-2
CASSSRRGPRYGYTF
TGTGCCAGTAGTTCCAGACGGGGACCCCGCTATGGCTACACCTTC
>-|-|TRBV7-2|TRBJ1-1
CASSVQIMNTEAFF
TGTGCCAGCAGCGTACAGATTATGAACACTGAAGCTTTCTTT
>-|-|TRBV6-1|TRBJ2-1
CASIPGGTDNEQFF
TGTGCCAGTATCCCTGGGGGAACTGACAATGAGCAGTTCTTC